One and the same sample provided the 18 T cell receptor beta chains below, sequenced in a study of cytomegalovirus exposure and HLA in healthy donors. PCR primers comprised 60 Vbeta and 13 Jbeta primers. TCRdb's copy holds only in-frame clones and misses some; the assay was immunoSEQ multiplex PCR. The repertoire consists of 130,000 or so clones, with roughly four fifths occurring once and the leading ten covering roughly 3.2%. Specimen: PBMCs. These TCRs come from a man aged 18-30 years in good health and CMV-seropositive.

The chain is built from TRBV5-1 and TRBJ2-7; 7 positions agree with TRBD2. Trimming took 0 bases from V and 6 from J; bases not matched to a gene: 3. CDR1 is SGHRS and CDR2 is YFSETQ in the germline V gene. CDR3 length: 13 amino acids. The CDR3 sequence is CASSLAWGGEQYF. The CDR3 region has the DNA TGCGCCAGCAGCTTGGCCTGGGGGGGCGAGCAGTACTTC.

The chain uses TRBV6-6 and TRBJ1-4; a possible D gene is TRBD1 (6 bases). Germline CDR1 is MNHNY and CDR2 is SVGAGI (reference sequence). This CDR3 is built from 11 residues. The germline V and J ends were trimmed by 5 bases and 10 bases, with 8 bases remaining between them. CDR3 bases: TGTGCCAGCAGTCTACAGGGAAAACTGTTTTTT. Protein sequence: CASSLQGKLFF.

This clone occurred once. The V and J genes are TRBV27 and TRBJ2-7, with D maybe TRBD2 (5 bases). V lost 5 bases and J 0 bases, leaving 14 bases between the germline ends. Looked up from germline, CDR1 is MNHEY and CDR2 is SMNVEV (reference sequence). The CDR3 sequence is 15 residues long. CDR3 region: CASSPREEGSYEQYF. The CDR3 coding sequence is TGTGCCAGCAGTCCTCGGGAAGAAGGCTCCTACGAGCAGTACTTC.

The chain combines TRBV27 with TRBJ1-2, with 9 bases that match TRBD1. J was trimmed by 2 bases and V by 4 bases; bases with no gene match: 2. This CDR3 is built from 14 residues. The V gene's germline CDR1 is MNHEY and CDR2 SMNVEV (reference sequence). The chain's CDR3 is CASSSGTGNYGYTF. Here the CDR3 DNA reads TGTGCCAGCAGTTCAGGGACAGGGAACTATGGCTACACCTTC.

Here the CDR3 DNA reads TGCGCCAGCAGCTGGGGGGTGCTATCCTACGAGCAGTACTTC. Its translation is CASSWGVLSYEQYF. The chain uses TRBV5-1 and TRBJ2-7; D is possibly TRBD2 (6 bases). The CDR3 has 14 residues. The V and J ends lost 3 bases and 1 base respectively, with 11 bases between them. CDR1 SGHRS and CDR2 YFSETQ come from the germline V gene.

Remarks on this clone: Within the sample, other DNA sequences also encode this same CDR3. V is TRBV28 and J is TRBJ2-2; weak D call: TRBD2 (5 bases). The CDR3 is 13 amino acids. CDR1 MDHEN and CDR2 SYDVKM come from the germline V gene. V lost 2 bases to trimming and J lost 6 bases, with 7 bases between them. The CDR3 DNA follows: TGTGCCAGCAGTTTACCGGGGTCCGGGGAGCTGTTTTTT. This codes for CASSLPGSGELFF. Filled out from reference TRBV28 and TRBJ2-2, the complete variable domain reads DVKVTQSSRYLVKRTGEKVFLECVQDMDHENMFWYRQDPGLGLRLIYFSYDVKMKEKGDIPEGYSVSREKKERFSLILESASTNQTSMYLCASSLPGSGELFFGEGSRLTVL.

The rearrangement links TRBV29-1 to TRBJ2-7; D gene unclear. Germline CDR1 is SQVTM and CDR2 is ANQGSEA. V was clipped by 3 bases and J by 6 bases, with 12 bases between them. The CDR3 runs to 12 residues. CDR3 nucleotide sequence: TGCAGCGTTGAGAGAACTACGGGCGAGCAGTACTTC. Its protein is CSVERTTGEQYF.

J is TRBJ2-7 and V is TRBV10-3; 11 bases agree with TRBD1. From germline, CDR1 is ENHRY and CDR2 SYGVKD. The CDR3 has 16 residues. V gave up 6 bases and J gave up 4 bases; unmatched junction bases: 11. The CDR3 DNA reads as TGTGCCATCAGGGATGGACAGGGGGCGCGAGGATACGAGCAGTACTTC. Translated, it gives CAIRDGQGARGYEQYF.

This chain connects TRBV5-1 to TRBJ2-1, with D tentatively TRBD2 (7 bases). V was pared by 4 bases and J by 0 bases, with 20 bases between. CDR1 SGHRS and CDR2 YFSETQ come from the germline V gene. The CDR3 length is 18 residues. The CDR3 sequence is CASSGGGRARISYNEQFF. CDR3 DNA sequence: TGCGCCAGCAGCGGGGGGGGCCGTGCGAGGATCTCCTACAATGAGCAGTTCTTC.

This chain connects TRBV4-2 to TRBJ2-2, with 8 bases lining up with TRBD2. V lost 6 bases to trimming and J lost 8 bases; unmatched junction nucleotides: 11. The CDR3 loop spans 15 amino acids. Germline CDR1 and CDR2: LGHNA and YNFKEQ. The CDR3 DNA reads as TGTGCCAGCAGGCCAAGAATAGCGGGAAAAGGGGAGCTGTTTTTT. Residues: CASRPRIAGKGELFF.

The chain has TRBV27 and TRBJ2-7; D perhaps matches TRBD2 (5 bases). This CDR3 is 15 amino acids long. V was cut by 5 bases and J by 0 bases, with 14 bases left in between. The germline CDR1 and CDR2 sequences are MNHEY and SMNVEV (reference sequence). Here the CDR3 reads CASSPRRVSSYEQYF. The CDR3 DNA is TGTGCCAGCAGTCCAAGGCGGGTTAGCTCCTACGAGCAGTACTTC.

This chain uses TRBV28 with TRBJ2-7; 8 nucleotides line up with TRBD1. V lost 5 bases to trimming and J lost 8 bases; unmatched junction nucleotides: 11. Germline-derived CDR1 and CDR2 are MDHEN and SYDVKM. The length of the CDR3 is 14 residues. In nucleotides, the CDR3 is TGTGCCAGCAGTCCCTGGACAGGGACCTCCCAGCAGTACTTC. Its translation is CASSPWTGTSQQYF.

This clone has a handful of counts. The chain combines TRBV25-1 with TRBJ2-7; TRBD1 is a possible D gene (6 bases). V was trimmed by 2 bases and J by 5 bases, leaving 13 bases between them. In germline, CDR1 is MGHDK, CDR2 SYGVNS. CDR3 length: 14 amino acids. The CDR3 DNA reads TGTGCCAGCAGTGAAATTACAGGGCAGCACGAGCAGTACTTC. The encoded protein is CASSEITGQHEQYF.

As regards this clone: One junction end disagrees with the germline gene, perhaps due to a read error. This chain uses TRBV7-7 with TRBJ2-5; 10 bases line up with TRBD2. Germline lookup yields CDR1 SSHAT and CDR2 FNYEAQ (reference sequence). This CDR3 region has 16 residues. In DNA, the CDR3 is TGTGCTAGCAGCCCGGGGAGCGGGAGGGCCGCGGAGACCCAGTACTTC. The encoded protein is CASSPGSGRAAETQYF. The full variable domain, with the rest looked up from reference TRBV7-7 and TRBJ2-5, is GAGVSQSPRYKVTKRGQDVTLRCDPISSHATLYWYQQALGQGPEFLTYFNYEAQPDKSGLPSDRFSAERPEGSISTLTIQRTEQRDSAMYRCASSPGSGRAAETQYFGPGTRLLVL.

This chain uses TRBV28 with TRBJ1-2; a possible D gene is TRBD1 (5 bases). The V and J ends lost 8 bases and 9 bases respectively, with 22 bases between them. CDR1 is MDHEN and CDR2 is SYDVKM in the germline V gene. This CDR3 has 14 amino acids. CDR3 region: CASVSGTPSRSYTF. The CDR3 DNA reads TGTGCCAGCGTCTCAGGGACTCCCAGTCGGAGCTACACCTTC.

The chain joins TRBV6-1 to TRBJ2-1, with TRBD2 matching 12 bases. Trimming took 4 bases from V and 8 from J; bases not matched to a gene: 3. Germline V gene lookup returns CDR1 MNHNS and CDR2 SASEGT. The CDR3 covers 14 residues. CDR3 sequence (DNA): TGTGCCAGCAGTGCCGGACTAGCGGGACATGAGCAGTTCTTC. It translates to CASSAGLAGHEQFF.

V is TRBV6-5 and J is TRBJ1-4; 9 positions agree with TRBD1. Germline-derived CDR1 and CDR2 are MNHEY and SVGAGI. The V and J ends lost 2 bases and 7 bases, in that order; junction bases with no gene match: 5. The CDR3 has 15 residues. In DNA form, the CDR3 reads TGTGCCAGCAGTTACATACAGGGGGCACGTGAAAAACTGTTTTTT. Translating it yields CASSYIQGAREKLFF.

The chain joins TRBV2 to TRBJ2-3; the match to TRBD2 covers 8 bases. J gave up 2 bases and V 9 bases, and 1 base lay outside the gene matches. Per the germline V gene, CDR1 is SNHLY and CDR2 is FYNNEI. The CDR3 runs to 12 residues. The CDR3 spells CARGLATDTQYF. Here the CDR3 DNA reads TGTGCCAGAGGACTAGCCACAGATACGCAGTATTTT.